Reported below is one TCR beta chain. Its antigen is as yet unknown. Donors uniformly comprised healthy Caucasians. The source of the sample is a study of identical twins. General study findings and limits: Twin pairs' shared out-of-frame alpha sequences were enriched in low generation probability. The more abundant beta clonotypes in cord blood had fewer insertions, and memory repertoires did not show this.

Germline CDR1 SGHTA, CDR2 FQGNSA. V lost 5 bases to trimming and J lost 6 bases, with 9 bases between them. This CDR3 spans 12 amino acids. TCRdb independently ran MiXCR on the 5' RACE reads; one entry per CDR3 protein. The sample lists hundreds of thousands of distinct CDR3 sequences, 8.5% to 9.5% occurring once. The sample was also reused in another study, on yellow fever vaccine responses in identical twins.

The sample taken for sequencing was PBMCs. J is TRBJ2-3 and V is TRBV7-2; D gene uncertain. This TCR was recovered from a woman aged 18 to 35 in good health. CDR3 nucleotides: TGTGCCAGCAGCGATTATGTGGATACGCAGTATTTT. Protein sequence: CASSDYVDTQYF. The full variable domain, rest sourced from reference TRBV7-2 and TRBJ2-3, is GAGVSQSPSNKVTEKGKDVELRCDPISGHTALYWYRQSLGQGLEFLIYFQGNSAPDKSGLPSDRFSAERTGGSVSTLTIQRTQQEDSAVYLCASSDYVDTQYFGPGTRLTVL.